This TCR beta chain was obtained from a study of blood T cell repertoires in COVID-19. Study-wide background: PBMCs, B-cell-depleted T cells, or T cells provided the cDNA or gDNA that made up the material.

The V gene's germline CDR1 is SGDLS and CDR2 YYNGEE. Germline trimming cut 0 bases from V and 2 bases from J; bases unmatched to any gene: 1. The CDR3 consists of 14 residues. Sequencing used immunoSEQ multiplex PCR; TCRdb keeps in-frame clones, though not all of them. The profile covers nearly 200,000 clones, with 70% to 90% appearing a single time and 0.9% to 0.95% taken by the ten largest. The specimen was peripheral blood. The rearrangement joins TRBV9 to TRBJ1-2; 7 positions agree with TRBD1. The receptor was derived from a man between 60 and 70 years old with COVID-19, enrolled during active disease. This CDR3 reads CASSVAGQNYGYTF. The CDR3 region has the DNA TGTGCCAGCAGCGTAGCGGGACAGAACTATGGCTACACCTTC.